The TCR beta chain described here comes from a study of T cell changes during pregnancy in multiple sclerosis. The V gene's germline CDR1 is MDHEN and CDR2 SYDVKM. With 4 bases clipped from V and 5 bases from J, the junction kept 10 bases outside the gene matches. The CDR3 covers 15 residues. Sequencing used immunoSEQ multiplex PCR; TCRdb keeps in-frame clones, though not all of them. The repertoire has 60,000 to 65,000 clones, roughly 92% of them found once; the top ten carry roughly 1.4%. The sequence derives from a female donor with multiple sclerosis, enrolled in a pregnancy study. The material was peripheral blood, obtained in the second trimester of pregnancy. The rearrangement joins TRBV28 to TRBJ2-5, with 7 bases that match TRBD2. CDR3 sequence reads: CASSSQREVGETQYF. Written as DNA, the CDR3 is TGTGCCAGCAGTTCTCAACGGGAGGTCGGGGAGACCCAGTACTTC.